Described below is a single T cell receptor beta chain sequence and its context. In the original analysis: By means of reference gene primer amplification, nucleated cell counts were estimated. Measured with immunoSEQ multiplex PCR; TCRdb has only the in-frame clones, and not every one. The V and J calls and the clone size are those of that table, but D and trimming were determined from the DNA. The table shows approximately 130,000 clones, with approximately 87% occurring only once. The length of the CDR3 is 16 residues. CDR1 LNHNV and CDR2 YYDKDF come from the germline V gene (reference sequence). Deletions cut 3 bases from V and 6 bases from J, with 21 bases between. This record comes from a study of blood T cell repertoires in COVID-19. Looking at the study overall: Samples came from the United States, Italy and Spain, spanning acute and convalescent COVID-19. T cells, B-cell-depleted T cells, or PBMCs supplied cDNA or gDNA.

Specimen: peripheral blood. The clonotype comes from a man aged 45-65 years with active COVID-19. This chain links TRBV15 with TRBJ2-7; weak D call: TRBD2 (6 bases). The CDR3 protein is CATSRGGRRGWLEQYF. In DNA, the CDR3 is TGTGCCACCAGCAGGGGTGGGAGGCGGGGATGGCTCGAGCAGTACTTC.